This T cell receptor beta chain came from a study of blood T cell repertoires in COVID-19. Across the study: From the United States, Italy and Spain came samples of acute and convalescent COVID-19.

Germline lookup yields CDR1 MNHEY and CDR2 SMNVEV (reference sequence). The CDR3 runs to 14 residues. The V end lost 2 bases, the J end lost 10 bases, and 12 bases lay between the germline ends. Under the authors' procedure: From reference gene primer amplification, estimates of nucleated cell counts were derived. Profiling relied on immunoSEQ multiplex PCR, and the TCRdb table lists in-frame clones only, not all of them. The V and J calls and clone size come from that table; D and trimming were worked out from the DNA. The data contain approximately 350,000 clones, around four fifths of them singletons.

The gene calls are TRBV27 and TRBJ1-6; D remains ambiguous. The sequence was collected from a man in his thirties or forties with active or convalescent COVID-19. The sample comprised peripheral blood. The CDR3 DNA reads as TGTGCCAGCAGTTTAGGTGACATCAAATCACCCCTCCACTTT. It is translated as CASSLGDIKSPLHF.